These 6 T cell receptor beta chains share one sample of origin, sequenced in a study of metastatic and nonmetastatic thyroid tumors. All patients were untreated before thyroid surgery. TCRdb reanalyzed the PCR reads with MiXCR. The sample yields roughly 35,000 clones, around a sixth seen once. The sample taken for sequencing was blood. The origin of the receptors is a female donor with papillary thyroid cancer or a benign thyroid nodule (not recorded which). Some clones in this sample may be carry-over from other donors' samples.

This chain connects TRBV20-1 to TRBJ2-7, with 10 bases fitting TRBD2. The CDR3 is made up of 15 amino acids. The germline gives CDR1 DFQATT, CDR2 SNEGSKA (reference sequence). The junction had 6 bases not matched to a gene; V was cut back by 4 bases and J by 0 bases. CDR3 DNA: TGCAGTGCTATGGTACTAGCGGGATACTCCTACGAGCAGTACTTC. Its protein is CSAMVLAGYSYEQYF.

This clone was detected a few times. This chain joins TRBV12-3 or TRBV12-4 and TRBJ2-7; 7 bases match TRBD2. V shed 3 bases, J shed 6 bases, and the junction held 5 bases outside the gene matches. The CDR3 spans 13 residues. The CDR3 loop is CASSFWEGAEQYF. DNA for the CDR3: TGTGCCAGCAGTTTTTGGGAGGGTGCCGAGCAGTACTTC.

This clone came up a few times. The CDR3, as DNA: TGTGCCAGCAGCTTAGGGTGGGCGAGAGGGCAACAGTTCTTC. Translated, it gives CASSLGWARGQQFF. This rearrangement joins TRBV11-2 to TRBJ2-1, with D perhaps TRBD2 (5 bases). The CDR3 runs 14 residues. Trimming took off 1 base at V and 13 bases at J, with 17 bases between the two ends. Germline V gives CDR1 SGHAT, CDR2 FQNNGV.

This chain connects TRBV6-5 to TRBJ2-7; no clear D gene. The germline V and J ends were trimmed by 2 bases and 2 bases, with 13 bases remaining between them. The germline V gene has CDR1 MNHEY and CDR2 SVGAGI. The CDR3 is 15 residues long. The CDR3 nucleotides are TGTGCCAGCAGTTACACACAACTTGTTACCTACGAGCAGTACTTC. Amino acid sequence: CASSYTQLVTYEQYF.

In its sample, this clone is medium-sized (0.01 to 0.1%). The chain uses TRBV5-1 and TRBJ2-1; 12 bases agree with TRBD2. Looked up from germline, CDR1 is SGHRS and CDR2 is YFSETQ. There are 15 residues in the CDR3. After removal of 4 bases from V and 9 bases from J, the junction contained 8 bases not matched to a gene. CDR3 DNA: TGCGCCAGCAGCGTGACTAGCGGGAGTAGGGTTGAGCAGTTCTTC. As protein: CASSVTSGSRVEQFF.

This clone was counted at least ten times. The chain employs TRBV24-1 and TRBJ2-5; D may correspond to TRBD1 or TRBD2 (6 bases each). The CDR3 totals 15 residues. Germline V lookup: CDR1 KGHDR, CDR2 SFDVKD. V gave up 5 bases and J gave up 3 bases, with 15 bases separating them. Here the CDR3 reads CATSGLWGAEETQYF. The DNA for the CDR3 is TGTGCCACCAGTGGCCTTTGGGGGGCCGAAGAGACCCAGTACTTC.